This TCR beta chain was recovered during a study of regulatory T cells in long-lasting Graves disease. Arm-PCR of CDR3 regions with iRepertoire HTBI primers generated TCR beta libraries. TCRdb recomputed calls from the multiplex PCR reads with MiXCR, one row per CDR3 protein. The sample includes fewer than 400,000 distinct CDR3 sequences, 20% of them seen just once. Time point reported: persistent/refractory GD, antithyroid drugs over 5 years with positive TRAb. From PBMCs, RNA was extracted and then used to make the TCR library. Per germline, CDR1 SEHNR and CDR2 FQNEAQ (reference sequence). The ends were cut back, 6 bases at V and 5 bases at J, with 25 bases in the middle. The CDR3 spans 18 residues. This clonotype was picked up a small number of times.

This chain uses TRBV7-9 with TRBJ1-4; D perhaps matches TRBD1 (5 bases). The specimen was peripheral blood mononuclear cells (PBMCs), collected when the disease was refractory, from a patient treated with antithyroid drugs. This clonotype originated in a female donor with Graves disease. The CDR3 sequence is CASSLVPAGKGQNEKLFF. CDR3 nucleotides: TGTGCCAGCAGTCTAGTCCCCGCGGGGAAGGGGCAGAATGAAAAACTGTTTTTT.